This record looks at one T cell receptor beta chain sequence and its context. This clone was seen once. Its target antigen remains unknown. Per-nucleotide qualities are absent, and no much larger clonotype sits a single base away. The CDR3 starts with the cysteine, ends with the phenylalanine, and has 16 residues. Of the read, only the CDR3 DNA is kept; its 48 bases are in frame from base 1. The germline V and J ends show losses of 2 bases and 1 base respectively, and no gene match explains 4 bases of the junction. CDR1 and CDR2 (MGHDK, SYGVNS) derive from the germline V gene. These data belong to a study of blood T cell repertoires in COVID-19 (dated by TCRdb to the early 2020s). Notes on the research overall: Samples from collaborators originated in the United States, Italy and Spain and spanned both the acute and convalescent phases of COVID-19. HLA class I and class II types, where available, came from metadata supplied by the sample provider rather than from assay-based typing. Samples came from the ongoing ImmuneRACE study (first 160 participants) plus 1,254 subjects from 6 global collaborators. A de-identified subject ID, COVID-19 status, age in years and sex were almost always included in the sample metadata. The prospective study material was composed of cDNA or gDNA derived from T cells, B-cell-depleted T cells, or PBMCs. The dataset comprised deeply sampled blood TCRbeta repertoires from subjects exposed to, actively infected with, or recovered from COVID-19. The repertoires were released in a freely available public database meant as a resource for research on the immune response to SARS-CoV-2.

At one collaborating source in Seattle, patients were enrolled during active infection and were followed longitudinally through the course of disease. Whole blood was collected in K2EDTA tubes by collaborating institutions according to the institutions' own protocols. For TCRbeta analysis, collaborators shipped samples in one of three forms: frozen whole blood, isolated PBMCs, or DNA extracted from either of those sample types. TCRbeta CDR3 regions were amplified from genomic DNA by means of the immunoSEQ Assay, a bias-controlled multiplex PCR. In the original analysis: Nucleated cell counts per sample were estimated from amplification of reference gene primers within the assay. To quantify the absolute abundance of each unique TCRbeta CDR3 rearrangement, sequence reads were collapsed and filtered. For each sample, productive Simpson clonality was calculated as the square root of Simpson's diversity index across productive rearrangements. The table comes from immuneACCESS by way of TCRdb, which keeps in-frame sequences with V and J called. Part of the clones is missing from these tables; in studies checked, under half for an unresolved V gene and the rest for unknown reasons. V and J calls and clone size are those listed in that table; D and trimming were worked out from the DNA. In this sample the table shows some 80,000 clones, 75% to 85% of which occur a single time. The ten largest clones represent 9.6% of the sample.

Broad study findings and their caveats: Clinical and demographic metadata were provided uncurated, with the amount varying by source and participant.

Recombination joined TRBV25-1 with TRBJ2-3; a stretch of 9 junction bases matches TRBD1. This clonotype was sampled from a man aged 50-59 years with COVID-19, enrolled during active disease. The material sequenced was peripheral blood. The CDR3 has the sequence CASSETRTGGTDTQYF. The bases are TGTGCCAGCAGTGAAACGCGGACAGGGGGCACAGATACGCAGTATTTT.